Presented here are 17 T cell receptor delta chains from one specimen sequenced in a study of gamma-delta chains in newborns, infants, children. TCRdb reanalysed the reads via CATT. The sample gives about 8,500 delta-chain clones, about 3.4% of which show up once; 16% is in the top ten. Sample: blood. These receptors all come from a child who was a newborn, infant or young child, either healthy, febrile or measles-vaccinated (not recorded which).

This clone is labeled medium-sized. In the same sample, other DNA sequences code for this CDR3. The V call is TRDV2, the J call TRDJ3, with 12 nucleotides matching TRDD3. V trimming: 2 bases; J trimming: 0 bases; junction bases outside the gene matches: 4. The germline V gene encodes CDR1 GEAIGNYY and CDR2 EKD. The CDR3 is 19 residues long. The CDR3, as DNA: TGTGCCTGTGACATACTGGGGGATACTAGCTCCTGGGACACCCGACAGATGTTTTTC. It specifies CACDILGDTSSWDTRQMFF.

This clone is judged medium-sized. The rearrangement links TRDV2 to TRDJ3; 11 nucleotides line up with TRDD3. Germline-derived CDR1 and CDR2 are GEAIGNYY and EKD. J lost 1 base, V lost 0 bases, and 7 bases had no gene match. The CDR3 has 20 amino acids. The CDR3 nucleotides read TGTGCCTGTGACACCCTTATACTGGGGGATAGTTCCTGGGACACCCGACAGATGTTTTTC. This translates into CACDTLILGDSSWDTRQMFF.

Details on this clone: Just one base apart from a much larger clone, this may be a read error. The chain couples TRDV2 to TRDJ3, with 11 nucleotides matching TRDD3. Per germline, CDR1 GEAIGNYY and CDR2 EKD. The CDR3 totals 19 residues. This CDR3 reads CACDTWGIRSSWDTRQTFF. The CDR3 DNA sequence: TGTGCCTGTGACACCTGGGGGATACGGAGCTCCTGGGACACCCGACAGACGTTTTTC.

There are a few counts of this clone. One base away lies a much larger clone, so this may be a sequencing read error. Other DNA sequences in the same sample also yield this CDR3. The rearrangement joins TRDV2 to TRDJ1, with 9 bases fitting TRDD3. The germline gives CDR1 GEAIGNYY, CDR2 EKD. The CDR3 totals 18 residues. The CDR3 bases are TGTGCCTGTGACACCGTACTGGGGGACCTCGGAGGGACCGACAAACTCATCTTT. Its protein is CACDTVLGDLGGTDKLIF.

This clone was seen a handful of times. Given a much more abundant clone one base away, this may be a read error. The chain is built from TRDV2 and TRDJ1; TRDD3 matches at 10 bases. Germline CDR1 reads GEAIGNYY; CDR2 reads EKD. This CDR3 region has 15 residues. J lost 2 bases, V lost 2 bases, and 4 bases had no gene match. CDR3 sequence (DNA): TGTGCCTGTGACAAAGTACTGGGGGATACCGATAAACTCATCTTT. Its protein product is CACDKVLGDTDKLIF.

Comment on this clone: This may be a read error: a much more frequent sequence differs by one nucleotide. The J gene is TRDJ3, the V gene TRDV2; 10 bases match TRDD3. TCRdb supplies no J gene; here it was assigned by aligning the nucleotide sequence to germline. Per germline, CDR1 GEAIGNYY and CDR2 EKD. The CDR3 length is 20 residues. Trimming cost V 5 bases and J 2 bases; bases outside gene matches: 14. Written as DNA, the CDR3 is TGTGCCTGTGGCAGAACTGGGGGATCAAAGGTTGCCTGGGACACCCGACAGATGTTTTTC. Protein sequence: CACGRTGGSKVAWDTRQMFF.

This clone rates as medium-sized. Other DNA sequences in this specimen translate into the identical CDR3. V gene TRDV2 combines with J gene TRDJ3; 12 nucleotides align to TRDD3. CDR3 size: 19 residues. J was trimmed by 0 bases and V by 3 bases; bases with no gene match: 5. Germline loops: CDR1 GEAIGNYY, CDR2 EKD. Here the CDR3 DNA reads TGTGCCTGTGACGTACTGGGGGATACTAGCTCCTGGGACACCCGACAGATGTTTTTC. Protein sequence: CACDVLGDTSSWDTRQMFF.

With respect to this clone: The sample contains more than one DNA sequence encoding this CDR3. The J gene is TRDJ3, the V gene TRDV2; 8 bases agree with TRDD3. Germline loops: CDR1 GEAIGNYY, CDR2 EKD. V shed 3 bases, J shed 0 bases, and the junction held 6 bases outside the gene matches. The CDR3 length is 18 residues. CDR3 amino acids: CACDPVLGGSWDTRQMFF. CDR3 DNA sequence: TGTGCCTGTGACCCCGTACTGGGGGGCTCCTGGGACACCCGACAGATGTTTTTC.

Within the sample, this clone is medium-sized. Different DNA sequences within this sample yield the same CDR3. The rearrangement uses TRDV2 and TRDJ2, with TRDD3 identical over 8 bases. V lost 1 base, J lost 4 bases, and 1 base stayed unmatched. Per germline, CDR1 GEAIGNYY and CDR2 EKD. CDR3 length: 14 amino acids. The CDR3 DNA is TGTGCCTGTGACACAGGGGATACGACAGCACAACTCTTCTTT. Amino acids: CACDTGDTTAQLFF.

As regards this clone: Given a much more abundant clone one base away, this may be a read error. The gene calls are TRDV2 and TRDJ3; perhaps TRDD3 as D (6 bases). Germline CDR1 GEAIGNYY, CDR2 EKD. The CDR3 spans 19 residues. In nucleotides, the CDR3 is TGTGCCTGTGGCACCTGGGGATCGGCGCACTCCTGGGACACCCGACAGATGTTTTTC. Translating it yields CACGTWGSAHSWDTRQMFF.

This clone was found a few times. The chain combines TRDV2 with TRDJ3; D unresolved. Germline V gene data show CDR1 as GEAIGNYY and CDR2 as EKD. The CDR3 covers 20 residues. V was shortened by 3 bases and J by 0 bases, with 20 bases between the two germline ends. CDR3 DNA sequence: TGTGCCTGTGACGATAATGAGGGCCCACCTAGCTCCTGGGACACCCGACAGATGTTTTTC. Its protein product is CACDDNEGPPSSWDTRQMFF.

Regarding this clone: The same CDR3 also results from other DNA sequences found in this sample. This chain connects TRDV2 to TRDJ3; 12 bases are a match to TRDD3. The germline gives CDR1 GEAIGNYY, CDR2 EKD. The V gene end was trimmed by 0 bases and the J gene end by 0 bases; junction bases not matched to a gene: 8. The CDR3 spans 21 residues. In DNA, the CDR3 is TGTGCCTGTGACACCGTACTGGGGGATACCCCGAGCTCCTGGGACACCCGACAGATGTTTTTC. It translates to CACDTVLGDTPSSWDTRQMFF.

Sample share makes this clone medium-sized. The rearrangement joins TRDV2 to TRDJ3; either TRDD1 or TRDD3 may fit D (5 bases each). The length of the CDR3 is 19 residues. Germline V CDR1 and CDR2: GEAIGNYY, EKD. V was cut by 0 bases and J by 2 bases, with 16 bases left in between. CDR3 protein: CACDTVDSGAAWDTRQMFF. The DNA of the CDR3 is TGTGCCTGTGACACCGTGGATAGTGGGGCGGCCTGGGACACCCGACAGATGTTTTTC.

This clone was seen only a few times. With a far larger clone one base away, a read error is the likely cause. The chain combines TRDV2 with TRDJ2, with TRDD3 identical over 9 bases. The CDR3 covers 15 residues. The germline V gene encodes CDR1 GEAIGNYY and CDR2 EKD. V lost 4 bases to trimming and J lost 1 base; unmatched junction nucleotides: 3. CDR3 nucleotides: TGTGCCTGTGAGATACTGGGGGATTTGACAGCACAACTCTTCTTT. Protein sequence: CACEILGDLTAQLFF.

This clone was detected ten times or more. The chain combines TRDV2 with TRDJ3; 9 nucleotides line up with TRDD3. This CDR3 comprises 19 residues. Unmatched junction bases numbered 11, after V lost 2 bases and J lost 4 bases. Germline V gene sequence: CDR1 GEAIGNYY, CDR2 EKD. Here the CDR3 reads CACDRLSGDTTWDTRQMFF. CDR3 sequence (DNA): TGTGCCTGTGACAGACTATCTGGGGATACGACATGGGACACCCGACAGATGTTTTTC.

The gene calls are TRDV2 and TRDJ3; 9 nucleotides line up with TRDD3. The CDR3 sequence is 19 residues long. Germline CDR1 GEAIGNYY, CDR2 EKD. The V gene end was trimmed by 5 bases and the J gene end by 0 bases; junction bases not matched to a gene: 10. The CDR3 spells CACASLLGDHSWDTRQMFF. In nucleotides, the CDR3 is TGTGCCTGTGCCTCGTTACTGGGGGACCACTCCTGGGACACCCGACAGATGTTTTTC.

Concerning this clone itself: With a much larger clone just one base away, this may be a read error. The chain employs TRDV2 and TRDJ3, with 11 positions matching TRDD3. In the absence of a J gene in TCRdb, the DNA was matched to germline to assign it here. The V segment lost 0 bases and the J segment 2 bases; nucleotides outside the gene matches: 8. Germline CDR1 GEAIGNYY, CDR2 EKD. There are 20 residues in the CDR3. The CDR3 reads CACDTVLGDRGAWDTRQMFF. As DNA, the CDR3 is TGTGCCTGTGACACCGTACTGGGGGATAGGGGCGCCTGGGACACCCGACAGATGTTTTTC.